Reported below is one TCR beta chain. Its antigen remains unknown. All of the donors resided in Nashville, Tennessee, and each was a Caucasian adult. Sequencing was performed with immunoSEQ multiplex PCR; in TCRdb, only in-frame clones are kept and a portion is missing. Seen here are approximately 2.1 million clones, approximately 95% observed once, and the top ten hold about 0.37%. The sample is drawn from a study of shared clonotypes between healthy human individuals. Study-level background: Contributing individuals were a couple of females and three males aged 18 to 49. Each donor's CD8 memory used one plate, CD8 naive two, each CD4 subset three.

Notes on the study in general: Non-shared clonotypes displayed generation probabilities falling below those of clonotypes present in all four donors.

The clonotype comes from a man younger than 35 in good health. Some clones in this sample may be carry-over from other donors' samples. The sequenced sample was naive CD4+ T cells from PBMCs. Regarding subset: CD45RA+ positively selected.

CDR3 sequence reads: CASRRLAGETYEQYF. The CDR3 DNA sequence: TGTGCCAGCAGGAGACTAGCGGGAGAAACCTACGAGCAGTACTTC. The chain uses TRBV5-5 and TRBJ2-7; 12 bases are a match to TRBD2. The CDR3 totals 15 residues. The junction had 5 bases not matched to a gene; V was cut back by 5 bases and J by 2 bases. The germline CDR1 and CDR2 sequences are SGHKS and YYEKEE (reference sequence).